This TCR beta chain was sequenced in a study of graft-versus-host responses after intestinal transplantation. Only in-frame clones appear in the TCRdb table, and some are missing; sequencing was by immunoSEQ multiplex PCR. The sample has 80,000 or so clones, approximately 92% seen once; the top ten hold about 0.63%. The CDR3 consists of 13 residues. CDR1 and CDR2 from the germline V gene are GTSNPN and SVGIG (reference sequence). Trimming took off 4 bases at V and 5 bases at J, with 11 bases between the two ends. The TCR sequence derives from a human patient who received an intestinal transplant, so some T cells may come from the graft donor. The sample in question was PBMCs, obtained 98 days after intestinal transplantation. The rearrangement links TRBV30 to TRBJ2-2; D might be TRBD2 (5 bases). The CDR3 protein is CAWTGSRTGELFF. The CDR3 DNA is TGTGCCTGGACGGGGTCAAGAACCGGGGAGCTGTTTTTT.